This is a list of T cell receptor beta chains from one sample in a study of preoperative IRX-2 immunotherapy in early breast cancer. Method: immunoSEQ multiplex PCR; TCRdb's copy keeps in-frame clones and lacks some. The table includes about 33,000 clones, 89% detected once. Sequencing was performed on tumor tissue, taken after IRX-2 immunotherapy. The origin of the receptors is a human donor with breast cancer. CDR3s include the opening cysteine and the closing phenylalanine or tryptophan. Only some rows state a clone size, as once, few, many or a class for expanded clones.

J gene | clone size | V gene | CDR3 protein
TRBJ2-7 | . | TRBV11-3 | CASSLATSGYEQYF
TRBJ2-7 | . | TRBV5-1 | CASSFRTGEVYEQYF
TRBJ1-2 | . | TRBV6-8 | CASSSPGQIVFVSNYGYTF
TRBJ1-5 | . | TRBV11-3 | CASSLIKGRGSNQPQHF
TRBJ1-3 | . | TRBV19 | CASMGQSSSGNTIYF
TRBJ1-1 | . | TRBV6-8 | CASRKTPGQTEAFF
TRBJ2-5 | . | TRBV7-6 | CASSQVGVQETQYF
TRBJ2-2 | . | TRBV6-8 | CASSATSGRAGTGELFF
TRBJ1-1 | . | TRBV11-3 | CASSLQGQGTTEAFF
TRBJ2-1 | once | TRBV12-5 | CASGSGRAVNEQFF
TRBJ1-6 | once | TRBV19 | CASSAYRGENSPLHF
TRBJ2-5 | . | TRBV6-8 | CASSRGRERETQYF
TRBJ2-5 | once | TRBV6-8 | CASSYSNPLGQETQYF
TRBJ1-4 | once | TRBV5-1 | CASSLRRATNEKLFF
TRBJ2-1 | . | TRBV11-3 | CASSPQGFAGASYNEQFF
TRBJ1-1 | . | TRBV6-8 | CASSPQDRPGAEAFF
TRBJ1-1 | . | TRBV11-3 | CASSVWDGSPPTEAFF
TRBJ1-1 | . | TRBV6-8 | CASRRIQGPNTEAFF
TRBJ1-5 | . | TRBV30 | CAWSVGLDQPQHF
TRBJ2-7 | . | TRBV7-1 | CASIPGHSFHSEQYF
TRBJ1-2 | . | TRBV1 | CASSQDRARYGYTF
TRBJ1-2 | once | TRBV6-8 | CASSYSPQGAVGYTF